The 15 T cell receptor beta chains listed next were all sequenced from one sample in a study of neurological immune-mediated disorders. TCRdb passed the 5' RACE reads through MiXCR, listing each CDR3 protein once. The sample carries about 84,000 distinct CDR3 sequences, roughly 4.3% recorded once. Time point indicated: longitudinal time-point 3. Sequencing input: PBMCs. Receptors were obtained from a woman between 55 and 75 years old with multiple sclerosis.

This clonotype appeared many times. The J gene is TRBJ1-4, the V gene TRBV6-6; 7 bases map to TRBD1. After removal of 0 bases from V and 0 bases from J, the junction contained 7 bases not matched to a gene. Per germline, CDR1 MNHNY and CDR2 SVGAGI (reference sequence). The CDR3 consists of 18 residues. The DNA of the CDR3 is TGTGCCAGCAGTTACTCTGGACAGGCACATTCAACTAATGAAAAACTGTTTTTT. This translates into CASSYSGQAHSTNEKLFF.

This clonotype was seen ten or more times. This chain's CDR3 is CSASPTSGGYNEQFF. CDR3 nucleotide sequence: TGCAGTGCTTCCCCCACTAGCGGGGGGTACAATGAGCAGTTCTTC. The chain carries TRBV20-1 and TRBJ2-1; the match to TRBD2 covers 12 bases. V shed 5 bases, J shed 4 bases, and the junction held 6 bases outside the gene matches. Germline lookup yields CDR1 DFQATT and CDR2 SNEGSKA (reference sequence). The CDR3 length is 15 residues.

There are many counts of this clonotype. This chain links TRBV18 with TRBJ1-2; a weak D match, TRBD1 (5 bases). The germline CDR1 and CDR2 sequences are KGHSH and LQKENI. Trimming removed 4 bases from V and 0 bases from J, with 21 bases in between. CDR3 size: 18 residues. The CDR3 region is CASSLSPTAGQANYGYTF. In DNA, the CDR3 is TGTGCCAGCTCACTCTCTCCAACCGCAGGGCAGGCTAACTATGGCTACACCTTC.

This clonotype was detected ten times or more. The genes are TRBV30 and TRBJ2-7; D gene unclear. V was clipped by 2 bases and J by 0 bases, with 8 bases between them. Germline CDR1 is GTSNPN and CDR2 is SVGIG (reference sequence). The CDR3 has 13 amino acids. In nucleotides, the CDR3 is TGTGCCTGGAGTCAAGGTTACTCCTACGAGCAGTACTTC. It codes for CAWSQGYSYEQYF.

This clonotype was seen many times. The chain joins TRBV4-1 to TRBJ1-3; D not certain. The CDR3 spans 15 residues. Between the trimmed V and J ends, which lost 3 bases and 2 bases, there was a span of 11 bases. In germline, CDR1 is MGHRA, CDR2 YSYEKL. As DNA, the CDR3 is TGCGCCAGCAGCCAGGGCCAGAATCCTGGAAACACCATATATTTT. This codes for CASSQGQNPGNTIYF.

Ten or more counts support this clonotype. The V call is TRBV5-1, the J call TRBJ2-6, with D possibly matching TRBD1 (6 bases). The CDR3 sequence is 16 residues long. Germline assignment: CDR1 SGHRS and CDR2 YFSETQ. V shed 4 bases and J shed 4 bases, with 15 bases lying between them. The CDR3 loop is CASSPSTGSGANVLTF. CDR3 in DNA: TGCGCCAGCAGCCCGTCTACAGGGAGCGGGGCCAACGTCCTGACTTTC.

Comments on this clonotype: This clone may be a read error of a much larger clone one base away. The chain links TRBV5-1 to TRBJ2-1; D is possibly TRBD2 (5 bases). This CDR3 is 12 amino acids long. Germline values: CDR1 SGHRS, CDR2 YFSETQ. DNA of the CDR3: TGCGCCAGCAGTTCCACACGGGATGAGAAGTTCTTC. This gives the protein CASSSTRDEKFF.

The chain is built from TRBV28 and TRBJ2-7, with 10 bases matching TRBD2. The V gene end was trimmed by 2 bases and the J gene end by 4 bases; junction bases not matched to a gene: 5. The length of the CDR3 is 15 residues. The germline V gene encodes CDR1 MDHEN and CDR2 SYDVKM. CDR3 coding DNA: TGTGCCAGCAGTTTAGTCCTAGCGGGGGTTTACGAGCAGTACTTC. As protein: CASSLVLAGVYEQYF.

This clonotype has ten or more counts. The chain combines TRBV6-2 or TRBV6-3 with TRBJ2-7; D may be TRBD1 or TRBD2 (5 bases each). Looked up from germline, CDR1 is MNHEY and CDR2 is SVGEGT. V was pared by 5 bases and J by 4 bases, with 18 bases between. The CDR3 sequence is 15 residues long. Here the CDR3 reads CASSEAGAPRYEQYF. CDR3 coding DNA: TGTGCCAGCAGTGAGGCCGGGGCACCCAGATACGAGCAGTACTTC.

This clonotype was detected many times. The J gene is TRBJ2-5, the V gene TRBV20-1; TRBD1 matches at 8 bases. Looked up from germline, CDR1 is DFQATT and CDR2 is SNEGSKA (reference sequence). CDR3 length: 14 amino acids. With V trimmed by 5 bases and J by 1 base, 6 bases remained unmatched. The CDR3 coding sequence is TGCAGTGCTCGGACAGGGACGGGCCAAGAGACCCAGTACTTC. Translation: CSARTGTGQETQYF.

In this sample, this clonotype turned up many times. This rearrangement joins TRBV5-5 to TRBJ2-1; 11 bases match TRBD1. V shed 4 bases and J 3 bases; nucleotides not matched to a gene: 9. Germline CDR1 and CDR2: SGHKS and YYEKEE (reference sequence). The CDR3 is made up of 17 amino acids. DNA for the CDR3: TGTGCCAGCAGCCGATCAGCAGGGACAGGGGGCTACAATGAGCAGTTCTTC. Translating it yields CASSRSAGTGGYNEQFF.

Many counts were recorded for this clonotype. V usage is TRBV5-5 and J usage is TRBJ1-4; TRBD1 aligns across 7 bases. The germline CDR1 and CDR2 sequences are SGHKS and YYEKEE (reference sequence). The CDR3 consists of 14 residues. V gave up 2 bases and J gave up 3 bases; unmatched junction bases: 1. CDR3 region: CASSFTGANEKLFF. DNA for the CDR3: TGTGCCAGCAGCTTCACAGGGGCTAATGAAAAACTGTTTTTT.

This clonotype was observed many times. The chain links TRBV3-1 to TRBJ2-5, with D perhaps being TRBD1 or TRBD2 (6 bases each). Germline V gene data show CDR1 as LGHDT and CDR2 as YNNKEL (reference sequence). Trimming removed 0 bases at V and 4 bases at J, with 15 bases between. CDR3 length: 16 amino acids. The DNA of the CDR3 is TGTGCCAGCAGCCAAGATTGGGGGGCCAAAGGAGAGACCCAGTACTTC. It specifies CASSQDWGAKGETQYF.

This clonotype was counted at least ten times. The chain recombines TRBV5-1 with TRBJ1-2, with 7 bases fitting TRBD1. V trimming: 0 bases; J trimming: 3 bases; junction bases outside the gene matches: 2. This CDR3 is 14 amino acids long. Germline V CDR1 and CDR2: SGHRS, YFSETQ. The CDR3 loop reads CASSLEGTDYGYTF. The DNA of the CDR3 is TGCGCCAGCAGCTTGGAAGGGACAGACTATGGCTACACCTTC.

In its sample, this clonotype was seen many times. The chain joins TRBV7-2 to TRBJ1-1; 8 nucleotides match TRBD1. CDR1 is SGHTA, CDR2 FQGNSA, per germline. The CDR3 runs to 13 residues. With 6 bases clipped from V and 6 bases from J, the junction kept 6 bases outside the gene matches. The CDR3 DNA reads as TGTGCCAGCAGGGGACAGGCGGGGCCTGAAGCTTTCTTT. Protein product: CASRGQAGPEAFF.